The T cell receptor beta chain under discussion was sequenced for a study of cytomegalovirus exposure and HLA in healthy donors. As for the study in general: The use of the same platform for the 95 to 150 validation repertoires and the 600 to 800 first-cohort repertoires was reported by a later analysis. Study findings and constraints: The majority of TCR sequences were rare, yet some public TCRs appeared in many donors. In the 120 or so validation repertoires, about 94% of cluster scores exceeded 0, per a later analysis. The study labeled fewer than 200 TCR beta chains cytomegalovirus-associated.

In the case of this clone: What it binds is unknown.

This CDR3 is 17 amino acids long. Germline assignment: CDR1 LGHNA and CDR2 YSLEER. J was trimmed by 0 bases and V by 3 bases; bases with no gene match: 5. Assay: immunoSEQ multiplex PCR; the TCRdb copy retains only in-frame clones and omits some. The repertoire holds around 160,000 clones, with 85% as singletons. The genes are TRBV4-3 and TRBJ2-3; 11 nucleotides align to TRBD2. The receptor was isolated from a man aged 30 to 39 in good health and CMV-seropositive. The source material was PBMCs. Written as DNA, the CDR3 is TGCGCCAGCAGCCAGTTAGCGGGGGGGAAGAGCACAGATACGCAGTATTTT. Translated: CASSQLAGGKSTDTQYF.